This TCR beta chain was identified in a study of human T cells and chemical hapten exposure. General study points: Sensitizing with DPC caused no change in TCRs above 1 in 1000 frequency.

This clonotype has ten or more counts. As yet, its antigen is unknown. Regarding time point: patch test 1, 2 weeks after DPC sensitization. Noted treatment: therapeutic diphenylcyclopropenone sensitization with weekly scalp DPC. Methods used by the authors: Samples had a median of around 100,000 TCRs, ranging roughly 23,224 to 690,600. MiXCR, applied by TCRdb to the RACE reads, yields one record per CDR3 protein. TCRdb, not the original authors, processed these V and J calls. The sample gives under 450,000 distinct CDR3 sequences, 4% to 5.5% of which show up once; around 2.3% is in the top ten. CDR1 and CDR2 from the germline V gene are MDHEN and SYDVKM. The CDR3 extends over 11 amino acids. V lost 5 bases and J lost 12, with 11 bases in between.

The source was whole blood, collected in connection with sensitization to the hapten diphenylcyclopropenone (DPC). The gene calls are TRBV28 and TRBJ2-1; D gene unclear. The clonotype originates from a woman aged 45-65 years with alopecia areata. Some clones in this sample may be carry-over from other donors' samples. The chain's CDR3 is CASSNSHGQFF. CDR3 nucleotide sequence: TGTGCCAGCAGTAATAGCCATGGGCAGTTCTTC.